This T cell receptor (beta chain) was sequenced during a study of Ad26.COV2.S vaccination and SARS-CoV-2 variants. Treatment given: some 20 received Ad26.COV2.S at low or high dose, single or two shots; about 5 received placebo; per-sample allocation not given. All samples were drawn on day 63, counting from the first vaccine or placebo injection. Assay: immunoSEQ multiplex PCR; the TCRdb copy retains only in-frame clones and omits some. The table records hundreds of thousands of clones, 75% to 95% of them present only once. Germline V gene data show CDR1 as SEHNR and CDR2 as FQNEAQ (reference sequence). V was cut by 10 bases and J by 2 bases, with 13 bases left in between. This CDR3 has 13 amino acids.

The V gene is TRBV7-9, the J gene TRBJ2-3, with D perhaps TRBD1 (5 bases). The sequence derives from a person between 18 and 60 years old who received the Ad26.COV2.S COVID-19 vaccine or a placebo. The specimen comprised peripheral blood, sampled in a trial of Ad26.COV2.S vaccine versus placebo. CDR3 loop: CANLDKNTDTQYF. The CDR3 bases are TGTGCCAACCTGGACAAGAACACAGATACGCAGTATTTT. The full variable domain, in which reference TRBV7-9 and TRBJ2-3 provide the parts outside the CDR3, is DTGVSQNPRHKITKRGQNVTFRCDPISEHNRLYWYRQTLGQGPEFLTYFQNEAQLEKSRLLSDRFSAERPKGSFSTLEIQRTEQGDSAMYLCANLDKNTDTQYFGPGTRLTVL.